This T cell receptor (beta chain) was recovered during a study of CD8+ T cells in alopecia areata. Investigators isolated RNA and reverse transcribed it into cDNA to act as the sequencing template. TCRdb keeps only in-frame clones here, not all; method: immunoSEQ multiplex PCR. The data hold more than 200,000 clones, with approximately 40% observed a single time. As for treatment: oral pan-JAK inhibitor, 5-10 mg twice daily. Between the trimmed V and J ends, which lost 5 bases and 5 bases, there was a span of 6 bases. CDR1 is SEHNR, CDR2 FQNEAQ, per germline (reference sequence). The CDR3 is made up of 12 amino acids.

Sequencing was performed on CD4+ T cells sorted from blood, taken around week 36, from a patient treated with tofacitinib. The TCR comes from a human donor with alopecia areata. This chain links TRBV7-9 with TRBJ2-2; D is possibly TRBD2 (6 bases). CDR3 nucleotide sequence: TGTGCCAGCAGCCGGGAGACCGGGGAGCTGTTTTTT. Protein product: CASSRETGELFF.